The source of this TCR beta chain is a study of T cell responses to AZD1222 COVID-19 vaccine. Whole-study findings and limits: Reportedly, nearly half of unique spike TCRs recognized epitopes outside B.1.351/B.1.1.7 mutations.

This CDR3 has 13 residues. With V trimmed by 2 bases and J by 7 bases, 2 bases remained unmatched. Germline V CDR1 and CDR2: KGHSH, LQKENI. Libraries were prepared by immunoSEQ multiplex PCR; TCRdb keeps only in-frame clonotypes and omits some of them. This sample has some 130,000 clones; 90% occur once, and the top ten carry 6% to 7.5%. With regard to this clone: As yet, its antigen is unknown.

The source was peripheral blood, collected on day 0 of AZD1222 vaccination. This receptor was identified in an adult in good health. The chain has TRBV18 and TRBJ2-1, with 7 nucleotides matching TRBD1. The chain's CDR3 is CASSPSGQNEQFF. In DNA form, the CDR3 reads TGTGCCAGCTCACCATCGGGACAGAATGAGCAGTTCTTC.